Listed below are T cell receptor beta chains from one sample, sequenced in a study of glioma-infiltrating T cells after dendritic cell vaccination. Clones were read by immunoSEQ multiplex PCR, and TCRdb kept only the in-frame ones, dropping some. The sample consists of fewer than 85,000 clones, about four fifths of them appearing once. Material: blood, obtained before dendritic cell vaccination. These receptors all stem from a human donor with glioblastoma. CDR3s include the opening cysteine and the closing phenylalanine or tryptophan. The D gene is left open where the match is weak. Clone size is given for some rows only: seen once, a few or many times, or a class if the clone is expanded.

d_call	v_call	clone_size	j_call	cdr3_nt	cdr3_aa
-	TRBV19	-	TRBJ1-4	TGTGCCAGTAGTAAGGAGGGTACAACTAATGAAAAACTGTTTTTT	CASSKEGTTNEKLFF
-	TRBV4-1	-	TRBJ2-3	TGCGCCAGCAGCCAAGAGGGACTGCCCCGCACAGATACGCAGTATTTT	CASSQEGLPRTDTQYF
TRBD1	TRBV5-5	-	TRBJ1-1	TGTGCCAGCAGCTTACTTTCGACCGGGACAGGGGGCACTGAAGCTTTCTTT	CASSLLSTGTGGTEAFF
TRBD1	TRBV5-4	-	TRBJ1-2	TGTGCCAGCAGCCAAGGGGGCGGCTACACCTTC	CASSQGGGYTF
TRBD1	TRBV5-1	-	TRBJ1-4	TGCGCCAGCAGCTTAGGACAGGACAAGAGTGAAAAACTGTTTTTT	CASSLGQDKSEKLFF
-	TRBV29-1	-	TRBJ1-2	TGCAGCGTTGGTGTGGGCAGGGTGGATGGCTACACCTTC	CSVGVGRVDGYTF
TRBD2	TRBV7-3	-	TRBJ2-3	TGTGCCAGCAGCCTGGCGGGAGGCGTGACAGATACGCAGTATTTT	CASSLAGGVTDTQYF
TRBD2	TRBV19	-	TRBJ2-1	TGTGCCAGTATAGGACTAGCGGGAGTTCAGAATGAGCAGTTCTTC	CASIGLAGVQNEQFF
-	TRBV30	once	TRBJ2-1	TGTGCCTGGAGCGCTGGGAGGCGCGAGCAGTTCTTC	CAWSAGRREQFF
TRBD1	TRBV5-4	once	TRBJ2-2	TGTGCCAGCAGCTTGGGGCAGGGGGCGCTGACCGGGGAGCTGTTTTTT	CASSLGQGALTGELFF
-	TRBV12-1	-	TRBJ2-5	TGTGCCGCTAGGAGGGTGTCTGAGACCCAGTACTTC	CAARRVSETQYF
-	TRBV2	-	TRBJ2-1	TGTGCCAGCAGTGTACTTCCATCCTACAATGAGCAGTTCTTC	CASSVLPSYNEQFF
TRBD1	TRBV7-9	-	TRBJ2-3	TGTGCCAGCAGCCGACCGGGACAGGGTCCGTCATCTACGCAGTATTTT	CASSRPGQGPSSTQYF
-	TRBV5-1	-	TRBJ1-1	TGCGCCAGCAGCTTGGGTCCCGGGGAAGGGAACACTGAAGCTTTCTTT	CASSLGPGEGNTEAFF
TRBD2	TRBV4-2	once	TRBJ2-2	TGTGCCAGCAGCCAGATAATCCAGCGGGGGAGTATCGGGGGGGAGCTGTTTTTT	CASSQIIQRGSIGGELFF
-	TRBV19	-	TRBJ1-1	TGTGCCAGTACCATCACAAAAACAACGTCTGAAGCTTTCTTT	CASTITKTTSEAFF
-	TRBV10-1	-	TRBJ2-2	TGCGCCAGCAGTGAGTACGGTAACACCGGGGAGCTGTTTTTT	CASSEYGNTGELFF
TRBD2	TRBV5-1	-	TRBJ2-5	TGCGCCAGCAGCGCGGAGTCTAGCGGGGGGCAGACCCAGTACTTC	CASSAESSGGQTQYF